This TCR beta chain emerged from a study of spatial heterogeneity in lung cancer. Sample time point: blood at routine non-recurrence follow-up after resection. Whole RNA, which was extracted from tumor, nontumor lung tissue or frozen PBMC, was sequenced without any cell sorting. The CDR3 sequence is 14 residues long. CDR1 is MDHEN and CDR2 is SYDVKM in the germline V gene. The V end was cut by 5 bases, the J end by 2 bases, with 10 bases between. Via MiXCR, TCRdb re-called the 5' RACE reads, giving one row per CDR3 protein. The table includes about 120,000 distinct CDR3 sequences, approximately 12% detected once. This clonotype was seen ten or more times.

The specimen was PBMCs, collected at follow-up. This chain joins TRBV28 and TRBJ2-1, with D possibly matching TRBD2 (6 bases). This clonotype originated in a male donor with early-stage non-small cell lung cancer. The CDR3 DNA follows: TGTGCCAGCAGTCTAGGCGGGGCCTACAATGAGCAGTTCTTC. Translated, it gives CASSLGGAYNEQFF.